The 8 T cell receptor beta chains given below trace back to one sample, sequenced in a study of long-term antiretroviral therapy in people with HIV. An immunoSEQ assay, version v3.0, was performed at survey level. Produced via immunoSEQ multiplex PCR; TCRdb's table is partial and in-frame only. Of 20,000 or so clones listed, about four fifths are singletons. The source was unsorted PBMCs, collected 0.2 years after starting antiretroviral therapy. The receptors originated from a woman aged 30 to 39 with HIV.

The gene calls are TRBV6-5 and TRBJ2-7, with 8 bases aligning to TRBD1. Germline trimming cut 6 bases from V and 2 bases from J; bases unmatched to any gene: 6. CDR3 size: 14 residues. Per the germline V gene, CDR1 is MNHEY and CDR2 is SVGAGI. The CDR3 DNA follows: TGTGCCAGCAGAAATCGACAGGGGCCCTACGAGCAGTACTTC. Its translation: CASRNRQGPYEQYF.

The chain combines TRBV9 with TRBJ2-5, with D tentatively TRBD2 (5 bases). CDR3 length equals 14 residues. Germline loops: CDR1 SGDLS, CDR2 YYNGEE. Trimming stripped 0 bases from V and 3 bases from J, with 9 bases between. The CDR3 DNA sequence: TGTGCCAGCAGCGTAGGGTTCGGGGAAGAGACCCAGTACTTC. As protein: CASSVGFGEETQYF. The full variable domain, with the rest looked up from reference TRBV9 and TRBJ2-5, is DSGVTQTPKHLITATGQRVTLRCSPRSGDLSVYWYQQSLDQGLQFLIQYYNGEERAKGNILERFSAQQFPDLHSELNLSSLELGDSALYFCASSVGFGEETQYFGPGTRLLVL.

The chain joins TRBV6-5 to TRBJ2-1; 7 positions agree with TRBD1. V was pared by 6 bases and J by 6 bases, with 11 bases of the junction left unmatched. There are 15 residues in the CDR3. Per germline, CDR1 MNHEY and CDR2 SVGAGI. The DNA of the CDR3 is TGTGCCAGCAGCCCCCGGGACAGATCTTCCAATGAGCAGTTCTTC. It is translated as CASSPRDRSSNEQFF.

This sequence joins TRBV5-6 and TRBJ2-7; D ambiguous. Trimming shortened V by 2 bases and J by 2 bases, and 5 bases separated the two germline ends. CDR3 length: 12 amino acids. The germline V gene has CDR1 SGHDT and CDR2 YYEEEE. The CDR3 sequence is CASSFYPYEQYF. The CDR3 nucleotides read TGTGCCAGCAGCTTTTATCCCTACGAGCAGTACTTC.

The chain's CDR3 is CASSLVGDTQYF. The CDR3 DNA sequence: TGTGCCAGCAGCTTAGTCGGAGATACGCAGTATTTT. The chain recombines TRBV7-2 with TRBJ2-3; D gene unclear. Per the germline V gene, CDR1 is SGHTA and CDR2 is FQGNSA. The CDR3 runs 12 residues. Trimming left V 1 base short and J 5 bases short, with 4 bases between.

This chain connects TRBV9 to TRBJ2-2, with TRBD1 as a possible D gene (5 bases). Trimming took 5 bases from V and 1 from J, leaving 9 bases between them. CDR1 is SGDLS, CDR2 YYNGEE, per germline. CDR3 length: 14 amino acids. CDR3 sequence: CASRADRNTGELFF. The CDR3 region has the DNA TGTGCCAGCAGGGCCGACAGGAACACCGGGGAGCTGTTTTTT.

The chain links TRBV11-2 to TRBJ1-1; D is perhaps TRBD1 (5 bases). Trimming removed 7 bases at V and 5 bases at J, with 14 bases between. This CDR3 region has 13 residues. CDR1 and CDR2 from the germline V gene are SGHAT and FQNNGV. The CDR3 nucleotides read TGTGCCAGCAACCAATTTCGGGGGACTGAAGCTTTCTTT. As protein: CASNQFRGTEAFF.

The chain is built from TRBV27 and TRBJ2-3; D gene ambiguous. The CDR3 spans 15 residues. Germline CDR1 and CDR2: MNHEY and SMNVEV (reference sequence). V dropped 4 bases and J dropped 2 bases, with 13 bases sitting between them. DNA for the CDR3: TGTGCCAGCAGTTCCACCTCCATCCCCACAGATACGCAGTATTTT. Translating gives CASSSTSIPTDTQYF.